These 26 T cell receptor beta chains were all obtained from the same sample, sequenced in a study of T cell changes during pregnancy in multiple sclerosis. Profiling relied on immunoSEQ multiplex PCR, and the TCRdb table lists in-frame clones only, not all of them. This table holds roughly 120,000 clones, around 93% found once. The sample consisted of peripheral blood, taken before pregnancy. These receptors originate from a female donor with multiple sclerosis, enrolled in a pregnancy study.

This clone has just one count. The V call is TRBV25-1, the J call TRBJ1-1; D might be TRBD1 (6 bases). CDR1 is MGHDK and CDR2 is SYGVNS in the germline V gene. Trimming removed 6 bases from V and 4 bases from J, with 12 bases in between. CDR3 size: 13 residues. CDR3 DNA sequence: TGTGCCAGCAGCAGGGGAGGGGGCACTGAAGCTTTCTTT. This codes for CASSRGGGTEAFF.

This chain joins TRBV13 and TRBJ2-6, with 9 bases lining up with TRBD2. The CDR3 length is 19 residues. Trimming cost V 0 bases and J 0 bases; bases outside gene matches: 6. From germline, CDR1 is PRHDT and CDR2 FYEKMQ (reference sequence). The CDR3, as DNA: TGTGCCAGCAGCTTAGGCGGGCTAGCGGGGATCTCTGGGGCCAACGTCCTGACTTTC. It is translated as CASSLGGLAGISGANVLTF.

The chain recombines TRBV5-5 with TRBJ2-3, with TRBD2 matching 13 bases. Per germline, CDR1 SGHKS and CDR2 YYEKEE (reference sequence). V was pared by 3 bases and J by 2 bases, with 3 bases of the junction left unmatched. This CDR3 comprises 16 residues. The DNA of the CDR3 is TGTGCCAGCAGCTCTGGGACTAGCGGGGCCACAGATACGCAGTATTTT. This sequence encodes CASSSGTSGATDTQYF.

This clone was observed a few times. CDR3 sequence reads: CASSQGSFNQPQHF. The CDR3 DNA sequence: TGTGCCAGCTCTCAGGGCAGCTTCAATCAGCCCCAGCATTTT. J is TRBJ1-5 and V is TRBV9; TRBD1 is a possible D gene (5 bases). CDR3 length: 14 amino acids. V dropped 7 bases and J dropped 3 bases, with 14 bases sitting between them. Germline CDR1 is SGDLS and CDR2 is YYNGEE.

For the CDR3, the DNA is TGTGCCTGGAGCCCCAGGCCCGGAGAGACCCAGTACTTC. Translation: CAWSPRPGETQYF. The chain links TRBV30 to TRBJ2-5; unclear D gene. Trimming cost V 3 bases and J 4 bases, with 12 bases left between them. The CDR3 has 13 residues. Germline V gives CDR1 GTSNPN, CDR2 SVGIG (reference sequence).

This clone was seen just once. The V gene is TRBV6-1, the J gene TRBJ1-5, with D possibly being TRBD1 (6 bases). The CDR3 runs to 14 residues. Germline V CDR1 and CDR2: MNHNS, SASEGT. The V end was cut by 8 bases, the J end by 6 bases, with 17 bases between. The CDR3 nucleotides read TGTGCCAGCGAACCAGGGACAATCACTCAGCCCCAGCATTTT. It translates to CASEPGTITQPQHF.

The genes are TRBV5-5 and TRBJ2-4; 7 bases map to TRBD1. The CDR3 has 15 amino acids. The junction had 12 bases not matched to a gene; V was cut back by 5 bases and J by 7 bases. The germline CDR1 and CDR2 sequences are SGHKS and YYEKEE (reference sequence). This CDR3 is CASRVSGGQVNIQYF. CDR3 nucleotides: TGTGCCAGCAGAGTCTCAGGGGGACAAGTGAACATTCAGTACTTC.

The chain joins TRBV5-1 to TRBJ2-5, with D perhaps matching TRBD1 (5 bases). CDR3 length equals 15 residues. The V gene's germline CDR1 is SGHRS and CDR2 YFSETQ. V lost 4 bases and J lost 3, with 16 bases in between. Written as DNA, the CDR3 is TGCGCCAGCAGCCCCCCCCGCGCAGGGAAAGAGACCCAGTACTTC. Its translation is CASSPPRAGKETQYF.

CDR3 loop: CASSISQGPADTQYF. In nucleotides, the CDR3 is TGTGCCAGTAGTATCTCACAGGGGCCGGCAGATACGCAGTATTTT. This chain uses TRBV19 with TRBJ2-3; TRBD1 agrees at 7 bases. CDR1 and CDR2 (germline): LNHDA, SQIVND (reference sequence). The CDR3 loop spans 15 amino acids. The V gene end was trimmed by 3 bases and the J gene end by 4 bases; junction bases not matched to a gene: 7.

The gene calls are TRBV11-2 and TRBJ1-3, with D hard to call. The V end was cut by 2 bases, the J end by 3 bases, with 5 bases between. Germline assignment: CDR1 SGHAT and CDR2 FQNNGV. The CDR3 consists of 13 residues. CDR3 coding DNA: TGTGCCAGCAGCTTAACTCATGGAAACACCATATATTTT. The encoded protein is CASSLTHGNTIYF.

This clone was counted once. The CDR3 DNA follows: TGTGCCAGCAGTTACGCTCAACCGGCGGCATTGTGGGGACAGGGGGCGAGAGGGTTAACTGAAGCTTTCTTT. The encoded protein is CASSYAQPAALWGQGARGLTEAFF. The chain carries TRBV6-7 and TRBJ1-1; 12 bases fit TRBD1. TRBV6-7 is an ORF; its function is uncertain. After removal of 2 bases from V and 5 bases from J, the junction contained 30 bases not matched to a gene. This CDR3 is built from 24 residues.

This chain links TRBV9 with TRBJ1-5; D is unresolved. This CDR3 region has 15 residues. The V and J ends lost 3 bases and 0 bases respectively, with 10 bases between them. In germline, CDR1 is SGDLS, CDR2 YYNGEE. The CDR3 protein is CASSANAGSNQPQHF. CDR3 bases: TGTGCCAGCAGCGCAAACGCAGGTAGCAATCAGCCCCAGCATTTT.

This chain uses TRBV19 with TRBJ1-2; D is unclear. The CDR3 has 13 residues. CDR1 and CDR2 from the germline V gene are LNHDA and SQIVND (reference sequence). Between the trimmed V and J ends, which lost 3 bases and 2 bases, there was a span of 7 bases. DNA of the CDR3: TGTGCCAGTAGTATCGAGGAAAACTATGGCTACACCTTC. The encoded protein is CASSIEENYGYTF.

The chain has TRBV7-9 and TRBJ1-2, with 10 positions matching TRBD1. Germline V gives CDR1 SEHNR, CDR2 FQNEAQ (reference sequence). The CDR3 contains 15 residues. Unmatched junction bases numbered 3, after V lost 3 bases and J lost 2 bases. In nucleotides, the CDR3 is TGTGCCAGCAGCTTGTCGGGACAGGGGAACTATGGCTACACCTTC. The encoded protein is CASSLSGQGNYGYTF. The full variable domain, completed using reference TRBV7-9 and TRBJ1-2, is DTGVSQNPRHKITKRGQNVTFRCDPISEHNRLYWYRQTLGQGPEFLTYFQNEAQLEKSRLLSDRFSAERPKGSFSTLEIQRTEQGDSAMYLCASSLSGQGNYGYTFGSGTRLTVV.

This clone was seen just once. The CDR3 DNA is TGTGCCAGCAGCGTAGTACAGTACGAGCAGTACTTC. Translation: CASSVVQYEQYF. The chain recombines TRBV9 with TRBJ2-7; D gene uncertain. The CDR3 sequence is 12 residues long. With 0 bases removed from V and 4 bases from J, the gap between germline ends came to 5 bases. Per germline, CDR1 SGDLS and CDR2 YYNGEE.

V and J are TRBV7-9 and TRBJ1-2; TRBD1 agrees at 8 bases. From germline, CDR1 is SEHNR and CDR2 FQNEAQ (reference sequence). The trim removed 2 bases at V and 5 bases at J, leaving 13 bases unmatched. The CDR3 length is 17 residues. CDR3 protein: CASSLRDRSSASYGYTF. Here the CDR3 DNA reads TGTGCCAGCAGCTTAAGGGACAGGTCCAGCGCGTCTTATGGCTACACCTTC.

The gene calls are TRBV5-1 and TRBJ2-1; no clear D. Germline V gives CDR1 SGHRS, CDR2 YFSETQ. This CDR3 has 15 amino acids. V lost 3 bases and J lost 6, with 16 bases in between. CDR3 sequence reads: CASSWSSAVPNEQFF. In DNA, the CDR3 is TGCGCCAGCAGCTGGTCATCGGCGGTCCCCAATGAGCAGTTCTTC.

This clone has only one observation. The chain employs TRBV15 and TRBJ2-7; TRBD1 matches at 8 bases. The CDR3 extends over 13 amino acids. Trimming took 9 bases from V and 0 from J; bases not matched to a gene: 4. The germline CDR1 and CDR2 sequences are LNHNV and YYDKDF (reference sequence). The CDR3 is CATTGGNSYEQYF. CDR3 bases: TGTGCCACTACAGGGGGAAACTCCTACGAGCAGTACTTC.

The V gene is TRBV2, the J gene TRBJ1-1; D gene uncertain. Germline-derived CDR1 and CDR2 are SNHLY and FYNNEI. Trimming took off 8 bases at V and 0 bases at J, with 13 bases between the two ends. The length of the CDR3 is 14 residues. The CDR3: CASVEEPMNTEAFF. As DNA, the CDR3 is TGTGCCAGCGTGGAGGAACCCATGAACACTGAAGCTTTCTTT.

V gene TRBV15 combines with J gene TRBJ2-4; D remains ambiguous. Germline V CDR1 and CDR2: LNHNV, YYDKDF (reference sequence). Trimming removed 3 bases from V and 7 bases from J, with 4 bases in between. CDR3 size: 11 residues. CDR3 sequence reads: CATSSRNIQYF. The CDR3 DNA reads as TGTGCCACCAGCAGCAGGAACATTCAGTACTTC.

This chain joins TRBV29-1 and TRBJ2-7, with D possibly TRBD2 on 5 matching bases. Trimming left V 5 bases short and J 7 bases short, with 12 bases between. The CDR3 runs 11 residues. Germline V lookup: CDR1 SQVTM, CDR2 ANQGSEA. Here the CDR3 reads CSVFAGREQYF. The CDR3 DNA is TGCAGCGTTTTTGCGGGTAGGGAGCAGTACTTC.

The CDR3 bases are TGCAGCGTTGAAGGGACTAGCGGGAGATACGAGCAGTACTTC. Translating it yields CSVEGTSGRYEQYF. This chain joins TRBV29-1 and TRBJ2-7; TRBD2 aligns across 13 bases. The germline V gene encodes CDR1 SQVTM and CDR2 ANQGSEA. This CDR3 is 14 amino acids long. With 1 base clipped from V and 4 bases from J, the junction kept 1 base outside the gene matches.

This sequence joins TRBV5-1 and TRBJ2-1; D possibly corresponds to TRBD1 (6 bases). The V end lost 3 bases, the J end lost 8 bases, and 18 bases lay between the germline ends. The CDR3 is 15 residues long. CDR1 and CDR2 from the germline V gene are SGHRS and YFSETQ. The CDR3 loop reads CASSWGRPEVYEQFF. CDR3 bases: TGCGCCAGCAGCTGGGGGCGCCCGGAGGTCTATGAGCAGTTCTTC.

This clone was seen a handful of times. The chain carries TRBV27 and TRBJ1-1; tentative D call: TRBD1 (5 bases). CDR3 length: 13 amino acids. Trimming removed 0 bases from V and 9 bases from J, with 11 bases in between. Germline V CDR1 and CDR2: MNHEY, SMNVEV (reference sequence). CDR3 DNA sequence: TGTGCCAGCAGTTTATCGCCGGAGGGACAAGCTTTCTTT. It codes for CASSLSPEGQAFF.

The J gene is TRBJ1-1, the V gene TRBV6-1; no definite D call. CDR1 and CDR2 from the germline V gene are MNHNS and SASEGT. The length of the CDR3 is 13 residues. With 7 bases removed from V and 4 bases from J, the gap between germline ends came to 13 bases. The CDR3 DNA reads as TGTGCCAGCAACCCCTCCCGGGGCACTGAAGCTTTCTTT. The encoded protein is CASNPSRGTEAFF.

For the CDR3, the DNA is TGTGCCAGCAGCTTGACACCGAACACCGGGGAGCTGTTTTTT. Translation gives CASSLTPNTGELFF. The chain employs TRBV6-1 and TRBJ2-2; D uncertain. V gave up 6 bases and J gave up 0 bases, with 8 bases separating them. CDR3 size: 14 residues. Germline V gene data show CDR1 as MNHNS and CDR2 as SASEGT.